This entry is about one TCR beta chain. The record originates from a study of control samples from healthy donors and cancer patients. The table came from immunoSEQ multiplex PCR; TCRdb's copy has only in-frame clones and leaves some out. The table has roughly 58,000 clones, 87% seen once. V shed 5 bases and J shed 5 bases, with 12 bases lying between them. CDR1 is SGHTA and CDR2 is FQGTGA in the germline V gene. The length of the CDR3 is 14 residues. Sequencing was performed on PBMCs. The rearrangement links TRBV7-3 to TRBJ1-4; D ambiguous. The source is a woman between 55 and 75 years old with lung cancer. CDR3 nucleotide sequence: TGTGCCAGCAGCCCGGGGAGTTCCAATGAAAAACTGTTTTTT. The encoded protein is CASSPGSSNEKLFF.